This TCR beta chain is drawn from a study of blood T cell repertoires in COVID-19. About the study: The United States, Italy and Spain provided the acute and convalescent COVID-19 samples. The cDNA or gDNA used as material had been derived from T cells, B-cell-depleted T cells, or PBMCs.

This CDR3 is 16 amino acids long. Trimming cost V 4 bases and J 3 bases; bases outside gene matches: 8. Germline CDR1 SGHRS, CDR2 YFSETQ. Methods used by the authors: Quantification of nucleated cells was approximated via reference gene primer amplification. The assay was immunoSEQ multiplex PCR, and TCRdb's table has in-frame clones only and misses some. V and J calls plus clone size are reproduced from that table; the DNA served to infer D and trimming. This sample carries roughly 30,000 clones, 75% to 85% of them seen once, and the ten largest clones take around 7%. The chain links TRBV5-1 to TRBJ2-3; TRBD2 agrees at 10 bases. The sample taken for sequencing was peripheral blood. This sequence was found in a man aged 55 to 70 with active COVID-19. CDR3 in amino acids: CASSGTSGISTDTQYF. The CDR3 nucleotides are TGCGCCAGCAGCGGTACTAGCGGGATTTCTACAGATACGCAGTATTTT. The whole variable domain, filled in from reference TRBV5-1 and TRBJ2-3, reads KAGVTQTPRYLIKTRGQQVTLSCSPISGHRSVSWYQQTPGQGLQFLFEYFSETQRNKGNFPGRFSGRQFSNSRSEMNVSTLELGDSALYLCASSGTSGISTDTQYFGPGTRLTVL.